The clone carrying this T cell receptor beta chain was seen ten or more times. What it binds is not known. The TCR beta CDR3 regions underwent amplification using RNA transcripts as the source. First-round RT-PCR of the TCR CDR3 relied on the HTBI primer set. MiXCR, run by TCRdb on the multiplex PCR reads, gives a single entry per CDR3 protein. The sample carries hundreds of thousands of distinct CDR3 sequences, about 15% recorded once. The sample originates from a study of T cells in Graves' hyperthyroidism and ophthalmopathy. Study findings and constraints: Clonotypes that were expanded in thyroid above 0.001 mostly appeared in blood too. The model anticipated ophthalmopathy a median about six months pre-onset.

An absence of ophthalmopathy progression within 18 months meant stable Graves' hyperthyroidism. This CDR3 has 15 residues. Trimming took 2 bases from V and 8 from J, leaving 17 bases between them. Per the germline V gene, CDR1 is SGHRS and CDR2 is YFSETQ. The receptor was derived from a woman younger than 35 with Graves' hyperthyroidism. The sequenced sample was blood. The chain is built from TRBV5-1 and TRBJ2-1, with a weak D call TRBD2 (6 bases). CDR3 loop: CASSLGRGDLDEQFF. CDR3 nucleotide sequence: TGCGCCAGCAGCTTAGGGCGGGGCGACCTCGATGAGCAGTTCTTC. The full variable domain, completed using reference TRBV5-1 and TRBJ2-1, is KAGVTQTPRYLIKTRGQQVTLSCSPISGHRSVSWYQQTPGQGLQFLFEYFSETQRNKGNFPGRFSGRQFSNSRSEMNVSTLELGDSALYLCASSLGRGDLDEQFFGPGTRLTVL.